This T cell receptor beta chain comes out of a study of blood T cell repertoires in COVID-19 (dated by TCRdb to about 2020). About the full investigation: Samples from collaborators originated in the United States, Italy and Spain and spanned both the acute and convalescent phases of COVID-19. The samples were drawn from the first 160 participants of the ongoing ImmuneRACE study and from 1,254 subjects provided by 6 global collaborators. The repertoires were made available in a free public database intended to serve as a resource for research on the immune response to SARS-CoV-2. Where available, HLA class I and class II types were obtained from metadata supplied by the sample provider rather than from assay-based typing. Nearly every sample came with metadata listing a de-identified subject ID, COVID-19 status, age in years and sex. The dataset comprised deeply sampled blood TCRbeta repertoires from subjects exposed to, actively infected with, or recovered from COVID-19. The prospective study material was composed of cDNA or gDNA derived from T cells, B-cell-depleted T cells, or PBMCs.

The immunoSEQ Assay, a bias-controlled multiplex PCR, was used to amplify TCRbeta CDR3 regions from genomic DNA. On the authors' methods: Within the assay, amplification of reference gene primers was used to estimate how many nucleated cells each sample contained. Sequence reads were collapsed and filtered to measure the absolute abundance of every unique TCRbeta CDR3 rearrangement. For each sample, productive Simpson clonality was calculated by taking the square root of Simpson's diversity index across productive rearrangements. In its TCRdb copy, this immuneACCESS table keeps in-frame sequences only and misses some clones. Where compared with another copy, unresolved V genes explain less than half of these, and the others have no known cause. V and J calls plus clone size are reproduced from that table; the DNA served to infer D and trimming. For this sample the table gives more than 65,000 clones, of which around 76% were detected only once. The leading ten clones occupy around 15% of the sample.

Each collaborating institution followed its own protocols to collect whole blood in K2EDTA tubes. For TCRbeta analysis, collaborators shipped samples in one of three forms: frozen whole blood, isolated PBMCs, or DNA extracted from either of those sample types. Broad study findings and their caveats: The quantity of clinical and demographic metadata differed by source and by participant and was supplied without curation.

CDR1 and CDR2 are drawn from the germline V gene: SGDLS, YYNGEE. Reading from cysteine to phenylalanine, the CDR3 counts 16 amino acids. Only CDR3 DNA is held: 48 bases, read in frame from base 1. V and J lose 3 bases and 0 bases, and a span of 15 bases separates them. In regard to this clone: Its antigen is unknown. Base-call qualities are not available, and no considerably larger clone is one nucleotide away.

Sequenced: peripheral blood. The clonotype was recovered from a woman older than 75 with acute or convalescent COVID-19. The chain is encoded by TRBV9 joined to TRBJ1-1; a weak D assignment points to TRBD1 (6 bases agree). Here the CDR3 is given as CASSATGFRMNTEAFF. The DNA sequence is TGTGCCAGCAGCGCGACAGGCTTTCGAATGAACACTGAAGCTTTCTTT.